The 8 T cell receptor beta chains below all came from one sample that was sequenced in a study of cytomegalovirus exposure and HLA in healthy donors. The PCR had 60 Vbeta and 13 Jbeta primers. The data were produced by immunoSEQ multiplex PCR, yet TCRdb's version contains in-frame clones alone and is incomplete. The profile covers some 100,000 clones, with 65% to 85% appearing a single time and around 2.3% taken by the ten largest. Specimen: PBMCs. These receptor sequences come from a man between 18 and 35 years old in good health and CMV-seronegative.

The chain joins TRBV6-5 to TRBJ2-7; unclear D gene. V was pared by 4 bases and J by 3 bases, with 13 bases between. Germline V gives CDR1 MNHEY, CDR2 SVGAGI. The CDR3 runs 14 residues. The CDR3 reads CASSSAPAGYEQYF. CDR3 coding DNA: TGTGCCAGCAGTTCCGCCCCCGCCGGCTACGAGCAGTACTTC.

J is TRBJ1-5 and V is TRBV6-6; D may be TRBD1 (6 bases). This CDR3 has 13 amino acids. Germline V gives CDR1 MNHNY, CDR2 SVGAGI (reference sequence). With 6 bases removed from V and 7 bases from J, the gap between germline ends came to 13 bases. CDR3 DNA sequence: TGTGCCAGCAGACCCGGGACAACCCAGCCCCAGCATTTT. Protein sequence: CASRPGTTQPQHF.

This chain uses TRBV7-9 with TRBJ2-7, with D perhaps matching TRBD2 (6 bases). This CDR3 contains 14 residues. Trimming stripped 5 bases from V and 3 bases from J, with 14 bases between. CDR1 SEHNR and CDR2 FQNEAQ come from the germline V gene (reference sequence). CDR3 sequence reads: CASSPPRENYEQYF. CDR3 coding DNA: TGTGCCAGCAGCCCCCCCCGGGAGAACTACGAGCAGTACTTC.

In its sample, this clone was seen a few times. This chain uses TRBV25-1 with TRBJ1-5; 7 positions match TRBD1. Germline lookup yields CDR1 MGHDK and CDR2 SYGVNS. The CDR3 length is 17 residues. Trimming at V came to 3 bases and at J to 3 bases, leaving 11 bases not matched to a gene. The CDR3 here is CASSECWGTENNQPQHF. The CDR3 DNA follows: TGTGCCAGCAGTGAGTGTTGGGGGACAGAAAACAATCAGCCCCAGCATTTT.

The V call is TRBV13, the J call TRBJ2-7; tentatively, D is TRBD2 (6 bases). The CDR3 totals 14 residues. The germline gives CDR1 PRHDT, CDR2 FYEKMQ (reference sequence). Trimming took off 4 bases at V and 2 bases at J, with 12 bases between the two ends. Here the CDR3 reads CASSSRLGTYEQYF. CDR3 nucleotide sequence: TGTGCCAGCAGCTCGCGACTAGGGACCTACGAGCAGTACTTC. The full variable domain, its missing parts supplied by reference TRBV13 and TRBJ2-7, is AAGVIQSPRHLIKEKRETATLKCYPIPRHDTVYWYQQGPGQDPQFLISFYEKMQSDKGSIPDRFSAQQFSDYHSELNMSSLELGDSALYFCASSSRLGTYEQYFGPGTRLTVT.

V usage is TRBV4-1 and J usage is TRBJ2-1; TRBD1 agrees at 8 bases. Per the germline V gene, CDR1 is MGHRA and CDR2 is YSYEKL. V lost 2 bases and J lost 0; bases outside the gene matches: 0. The CDR3 runs to 15 residues. The CDR3: CASSQTGGSYNEQFF. The CDR3 region has the DNA TGCGCCAGCAGCCAAACAGGGGGCTCCTACAATGAGCAGTTCTTC.

The chain is built from TRBV6-1 and TRBJ2-1; a weak D match, TRBD1 (5 bases). V lost 3 bases and J 5 bases, leaving 8 bases between the germline ends. This CDR3 spans 13 amino acids. Germline CDR1 is MNHNS and CDR2 is SASEGT. CDR3 residues: CASSDRDHNEQFF. The CDR3 DNA reads as TGTGCCAGCAGTGACAGGGATCACAATGAGCAGTTCTTC.

About this clone: An end of the junction does not agree with germline; a read error may underlie this. The genes are TRBV30 and TRBJ2-1; D is unresolved. CDR1 is GTSNPN and CDR2 is SVGIG in the germline V gene (reference sequence). This CDR3 has 11 residues. CDR3 region: CAWMSFNEQFF. The CDR3 DNA follows: TGTGCCTGGATGTCCTTCAATGAGCAGTTCTTC.